The next 24 T cell receptor beta chains were all read from a single sample in a study of T cells in Graves' hyperthyroidism and ophthalmopathy. Researchers amplified the TCR beta CDR3 regions from RNA transcripts. During a first-round RT-PCR of the TCR CDR3, the HTBI primer set was used. TCRdb recomputed calls from the multiplex PCR reads with MiXCR, one row per CDR3 protein. The table has 700,000 to 950,000 distinct CDR3 sequences, just over 35% seen once. Source material: blood. These receptors were taken from a woman aged 35 to 49 with Graves' hyperthyroidism.

The chain carries TRBV4-3 and TRBJ1-6; D is possibly TRBD1 (5 bases). The germline CDR1 and CDR2 sequences are LGHNA and YSLEER. CDR3 length equals 18 residues. V gave up 0 bases and J gave up 7 bases, with 19 bases separating them. CDR3: CASSQDRGEGDLNSPLHF. The CDR3 bases are TGCGCCAGCAGCCAAGATCGGGGAGAAGGGGACCTCAATTCACCCCTCCACTTT.

This sequence joins TRBV7-9 and TRBJ1-2; D gene ambiguous. Trimming took off 3 bases at V and 4 bases at J, with 15 bases between the two ends. CDR1 and CDR2 from the germline V gene are SEHNR and FQNEAQ (reference sequence). There are 15 residues in the CDR3. The CDR3 DNA is TGTGCCAGCAGCTTGAACTGGGCGGCTAGCTATGGCTACACCTTC. Amino acid sequence: CASSLNWAASYGYTF. Using reference TRBV7-9 and TRBJ1-2 for the parts outside the CDR3, the full variable domain is DTGVSQNPRHKITKRGQNVTFRCDPISEHNRLYWYRQTLGQGPEFLTYFQNEAQLEKSRLLSDRFSAERPKGSFSTLEIQRTEQGDSAMYLCASSLNWAASYGYTFGSGTRLTVV.

As for this clonotype: Likely a read error: the CDR3 ends without its conserved phenylalanine or tryptophan. The chain combines TRBV6-1 with TRBJ1-1; maybe TRBD1 (6 bases). The CDR3 loop spans 14 amino acids. Germline loops: CDR1 MNHNS, CDR2 SASEGT. V lost 6 bases and J 5 bases, leaving 16 bases between the germline ends. The CDR3 DNA is TGTGCCAGCAGCCTCGGGGGGGCGCAAACTGAAGCTTTCCTT. This encodes CASSLGGAQTEAFL.

This clonotype was detected many times. The rearrangement joins TRBV7-2 to TRBJ2-7; the D call may be TRBD1 or TRBD2 (5 bases each). CDR3 size: 14 residues. V was pared by 5 bases and J by 6 bases, with 17 bases between. Germline V CDR1 and CDR2: SGHTA, FQGNSA. The CDR3 reads CASSGTGHQAEQYF. As DNA, the CDR3 is TGTGCCAGCAGCGGGACCGGCCACCAGGCCGAGCAGTACTTC.

About this clonotype itself: At one boundary the junction diverges from the germline segment, which might be a read error. This chain links TRBV7-9 with TRBJ2-7; possible D gene TRBD2, 6 bases. The V gene's germline CDR1 is SEHNR and CDR2 FQNEAQ (reference sequence). The CDR3 consists of 15 residues. DNA of the CDR3: TGCGCCAGCAGCCAAGATGGCCCGGGGGACTACGAGCAGTACTTC. Amino acids: CASSQDGPGDYEQYF.

This chain joins TRBV10-2 and TRBJ1-1, with D unresolved. This CDR3 is 13 amino acids long. CDR1 and CDR2 from the germline V gene are WSHSY and SAAADI. The V gene lost 8 bases and the J gene lost 3 bases, with 13 bases spanning the gap. The CDR3 here is CASAPSGDTEAFF. The CDR3 DNA is TGCGCCAGCGCGCCGTCCGGGGACACTGAAGCTTTCTTT.

This chain links TRBV6-5 with TRBJ1-2, with D perhaps TRBD1 (6 bases). The CDR3 length is 13 residues. The ends were cut back, 7 bases at V and 4 bases at J, with 13 bases in the middle. Germline assignment: CDR1 MNHEY and CDR2 SVGAGI. Written as DNA, the CDR3 is TGTGCCAGCAAGCACAGGGATGTCTATGGCTACACCTTC. Its protein product is CASKHRDVYGYTF.

The gene calls are TRBV29-1 and TRBJ1-2, with TRBD1 identical over 10 bases. This CDR3 is 13 amino acids long. The germline gives CDR1 SQVTM, CDR2 ANQGSEA. V shed 7 bases and J 7 bases; nucleotides not matched to a gene: 9. CDR3 nucleotide sequence: TGCAGCGCTCGGGACAGGGGAATGGGTGGCTACACCTTC. It is translated as CSARDRGMGGYTF.

This clonotype came up many times. The chain carries TRBV19 and TRBJ1-3; 9 nucleotides match TRBD1. Per the germline V gene, CDR1 is LNHDA and CDR2 is SQIVND (reference sequence). V gave up 4 bases and J gave up 8 bases; unmatched junction bases: 3. The CDR3 spans 13 residues. In DNA form, the CDR3 reads TGTGCCAGTAGTAGTAACAGGGGGCACACCATATATTTT. The encoded protein is CASSSNRGHTIYF.

The table lists this clonotype with a count of one. The V gene is TRBV7-9, the J gene TRBJ2-7, with D possibly TRBD2 on 7 matching bases. There are 12 residues in the CDR3. The germline CDR1 and CDR2 sequences are SEHNR and FQNEAQ (reference sequence). V lost 5 bases and J lost 6, with 11 bases in between. CDR3 in amino acids: CASSPGEGEQYF. CDR3 nucleotide sequence: TGTGCCAGCAGCCCAGGGGAGGGCGAGCAGTACTTC.

On this clonotype: This clone may be a read error of a much larger clone one base away. V gene TRBV20-1 combines with J gene TRBJ2-5, with TRBD2 matching over 7 bases. This CDR3 contains 13 residues. Germline V gene lookup returns CDR1 DFQATT and CDR2 SNEGSKA (reference sequence). Written as DNA, the CDR3 is TGCAGTGCGAAAGGGACTAACCAAGGGACCCAGTACTTC. This codes for CSAKGTNQGTQYF.

This clonotype was observed at least ten times. The genes are TRBV25-1 and TRBJ1-6; 10 bases match TRBD1. This CDR3 region has 14 residues. Germline CDR1 is MGHDK and CDR2 is SYGVNS. V was pared by 6 bases and J by 8 bases, with 4 bases of the junction left unmatched. CDR3 nucleotide sequence: TGTGCCAGCAGCAGGGACAGGGGTGATTCACCCCTCCACTTT. Its translation: CASSRDRGDSPLHF.

This clonotype has more than one count but fewer than ten. The chain links TRBV20-1 to TRBJ1-1; D gene ambiguous. The V and J ends lost 6 bases and 4 bases respectively, with 18 bases between them. The CDR3 is 14 residues long. CDR1 and CDR2 (germline): DFQATT, SNEGSKA (reference sequence). The CDR3 region is CSARGGSRGTEAFF. CDR3 in DNA: TGCAGTGCCCGAGGCGGCAGCCGGGGCACTGAAGCTTTCTTT.

Turning to this clonotype: This may be a read error, as it is one base from a much larger clone. J is TRBJ1-1 and V is TRBV10-3; 8 nucleotides agree with TRBD1. Losses at the gene ends were 6 bases for V and 3 bases for J; bases not matched to a gene: 18. The CDR3 runs 18 residues. CDR1 is ENHRY, CDR2 SYGVKD, per germline. CDR3 DNA sequence: TGTGCCATCAGCCCGATCGTGGGCAGGGGGCATATGGACACTGAAGCTTTCTTT. Translated, it gives CAISPIVGRGHMDTEAFF.

This chain joins TRBV6-1 and TRBJ2-7; possible D gene TRBD2, 6 bases. Trimming stripped 4 bases from V and 3 bases from J, with 16 bases between. This CDR3 has 15 residues. Germline V lookup: CDR1 MNHNS, CDR2 SASEGT. The CDR3 here is CASSVRLELNYEQYF. CDR3 DNA: TGTGCCAGCAGTGTGCGACTAGAGCTTAACTACGAGCAGTACTTC.

The sample holds a few counts of this clonotype. The chain's CDR3 is CSAGQVPGELFF. The DNA for the CDR3 is TGCAGTGCGGGACAGGTTCCCGGGGAGCTGTTTTTT. V and J are TRBV20-1 and TRBJ2-2, with TRBD1 matching 8 bases. There are 12 residues in the CDR3. V was pared by 6 bases and J by 6 bases, with 3 bases of the junction left unmatched. The V gene's germline CDR1 is DFQATT and CDR2 SNEGSKA (reference sequence).

This clonotype has at least ten counts. The junction does not match germline at one end; this may be a read error. The V and J genes are TRBV7-7 and TRBJ2-5; 8 bases fit TRBD1. The CDR3 is made up of 15 amino acids. Germline CDR1 SSHAT, CDR2 FNYEAQ (reference sequence). This CDR3 reads CASSLATGAWETQYF. The CDR3 DNA reads as TGTGCTAGCAGCTTAGCGACAGGGGCTTGGGAGACCCAGTACTTC.

The chain joins TRBV2 to TRBJ2-7, with 9 positions matching TRBD2. V was clipped by 9 bases and J by 2 bases; unmatched bases: 8. Germline V gene data show CDR1 as SNHLY and CDR2 as FYNNEI. CDR3 length equals 14 residues. Written as DNA, the CDR3 is TGTGCCAGTACCTCTAGCGGGAACACCTACGAGCAGTACTTC. It yields the protein CASTSSGNTYEQYF. The variable domain in full, with the rest retrieved from reference TRBV2 and TRBJ2-7, is EPEVTQTPSHQVTQMGQEVILRCVPISNHLYFYWYRQILGQKVEFLVSFYNNEISEKSEIFDDQFSVERPDGSNFTLKIRSTKLEDSAMYFCASTSSGNTYEQYFGPGTRLTVT.

This clonotype was recorded at least ten times. This rearrangement joins TRBV19 to TRBJ1-5; no clear D gene. The V gene's germline CDR1 is LNHDA and CDR2 SQIVND (reference sequence). This CDR3 region has 12 residues. The V gene lost 6 bases and the J gene lost 4 bases, with 7 bases spanning the gap. CDR3 sequence reads: CASSKYNQPQHF. CDR3 DNA sequence: TGTGCCAGTAGCAAGTATAATCAGCCCCAGCATTTT.

This sequence joins TRBV4-3 and TRBJ1-6; 9 positions match TRBD1. J was trimmed by 5 bases and V by 0 bases; bases with no gene match: 8. Germline V CDR1 and CDR2: LGHNA, YSLEER. This CDR3 is built from 18 residues. CDR3: CASSQDTGQGVNNSPLHF. As DNA, the CDR3 is TGCGCCAGCAGCCAAGATACGGGACAGGGCGTCAATAATTCACCCCTCCACTTT.

The V gene is TRBV29-1, the J gene TRBJ1-5; tentative D call: TRBD1 (6 bases). CDR3 length: 14 residues. Per the germline V gene, CDR1 is SQVTM and CDR2 is ANQGSEA. Trimming took off 2 bases at V and 5 bases at J, with 13 bases between the two ends. The CDR3 sequence is CSVETGRLYQPQHF. The CDR3 nucleotides are TGCAGCGTTGAAACAGGGAGGCTGTATCAGCCCCAGCATTTT. The full variable domain, with the rest looked up from reference TRBV29-1 and TRBJ1-5, is SAVISQKPSRDICQRGTSLTIQCQVDSQVTMMFWYRQQPGQSLTLIATANQGSEATYESGFVIDKFPISRPNLTFSTLTVSNMSPEDSSIYLCSVETGRLYQPQHFGDGTRLSIL.

V gene TRBV9 combines with J gene TRBJ1-5, with D perhaps matching TRBD1 (5 bases). Germline V gene lookup returns CDR1 SGDLS and CDR2 YYNGEE. The CDR3 is made up of 17 amino acids. Trimming pared 4 bases from V and 7 bases from J, leaving 24 bases between. This CDR3 reads CASSQTSGPTIEQPQHF. The CDR3 DNA sequence: TGTGCCAGCAGCCAAACCTCGGGGCCCACCATAGAACAGCCCCAGCATTTT.

This clonotype was counted only a few times. This chain links TRBV12-3 or TRBV12-4 with TRBJ2-7, with 11 positions matching TRBD2. The CDR3 is made up of 14 amino acids. Trimming cost V 7 bases and J 6 bases; bases outside gene matches: 8. The CDR3 DNA reads TGTGCCAGCACCTTAGCGGGAGGGCCTCGCGAGCAGTACTTC. This gives the protein CASTLAGGPREQYF.

The chain employs TRBV12-3 or TRBV12-4 and TRBJ2-5, with D possibly matching TRBD1 (6 bases). The CDR3 is 14 residues long. V lost 3 bases, J lost 5 bases, and 13 bases lay in between. The CDR3, as DNA: TGTGCCAGCAGTTTTGCAGGGGCTAGGGAGACCCAGTACTTC. The encoded protein is CASSFAGARETQYF.